This TCR beta chain stems from a study of blood T cell repertoires in COVID-19 (dated by TCRdb to between 2020 and 2021). About the study as a whole: Samples from collaborators originated in the United States, Italy and Spain and spanned both the acute and convalescent phases of COVID-19. The material from the prospective study consisted of cDNA or gDNA derived from T cells, B-cell-depleted T cells, or PBMCs. Subjects who had been exposed to COVID-19, were actively infected with it, or had recovered from it provided the deeply sampled blood TCRbeta repertoires that made up the dataset. The repertoires were made available in a free public database intended to serve as a resource for research on the immune response to SARS-CoV-2. The samples were drawn from the first 160 participants of the ongoing ImmuneRACE study and from some 1,300 subjects provided by 6 global collaborators. The sample metadata nearly always contained a de-identified subject ID, COVID-19 status, age in years and sex. HLA class I and class II types, where available, came from metadata supplied by the sample provider rather than from assay-based typing. On the study overall, not on this receptor specifically: The quantity of clinical and demographic metadata differed by source and by participant and was supplied without curation.

Enrolling through a virtual design, the prospective study's participants ranged in age from roughly 18 to 95 years and lived across about two dozen United States geographic areas. In the prospective study, participants were assigned to cohorts based on the clinical history participants reported in a screening survey and a study questionnaire. Recovered participants in ImmuneRACE Cohort 3 were defined by two consecutive negative NP/OP PCR tests, clearance by a healthcare professional, or resolution of symptoms. In the prospective study, whole blood, serum and a nasopharyngeal or oropharyngeal swab were collected from each participant by mobile phlebotomists. Participants in the prospective study had the option to provide additional blood draws and questionnaires over a roughly 2-month period. Before DNA extraction, blood samples from the prospective study were shipped at room temperature or frozen.

TCRbeta CDR3 regions were amplified from genomic DNA by means of the immunoSEQ Assay, a bias-controlled multiplex PCR. The source study handled its data this way. The number of nucleated cells in each sample was estimated by amplification of reference gene primers within the assay. To quantify the absolute abundance of each unique TCRbeta CDR3 rearrangement, sequence reads were collapsed and filtered. For each sample, productive Simpson clonality was calculated as the square root of Simpson's diversity index across productive rearrangements. In its TCRdb copy, this immuneACCESS table keeps in-frame sequences only and misses some clones. Where compared with another copy, unresolved V genes explain less than half of these, and the others have no known cause. V and J calls and clone size are those listed in that table; D and trimming were worked out from the DNA. In all, the sample holds approximately 300,000 clones, and 85% to 90% of those were seen once. The top ten constitute under 11% of the sample.

Note on this clone: Its antigen remains unidentified. Base-call qualities are not available, and no considerably larger clone is one nucleotide away.

The clonotype was recovered from a woman younger than 30 who had recovered from COVID-19. The material sequenced was PBMCs or T cells enriched from blood (not recorded which).

CDR3 reads: CASSPGTGVTEQYF. Here is the DNA: TGTGCCAGCAGTCCCGGGACAGGGGTAACCGAGCAGTACTTC. The chain joins TRBV6-5 to TRBJ2-7; 10 central bases correspond to TRBD1. In the germline V gene, CDR1 corresponds to MNHEY and CDR2 to SVGAGI. Compared with germline, V lacks 5 bases and J lacks 6 bases; bases without a gene match: 7. Measured from the cysteine to the phenylalanine, the CDR3 is 14 residues long. This entry keeps only the CDR3 DNA: 42 bases, framed from base 1.